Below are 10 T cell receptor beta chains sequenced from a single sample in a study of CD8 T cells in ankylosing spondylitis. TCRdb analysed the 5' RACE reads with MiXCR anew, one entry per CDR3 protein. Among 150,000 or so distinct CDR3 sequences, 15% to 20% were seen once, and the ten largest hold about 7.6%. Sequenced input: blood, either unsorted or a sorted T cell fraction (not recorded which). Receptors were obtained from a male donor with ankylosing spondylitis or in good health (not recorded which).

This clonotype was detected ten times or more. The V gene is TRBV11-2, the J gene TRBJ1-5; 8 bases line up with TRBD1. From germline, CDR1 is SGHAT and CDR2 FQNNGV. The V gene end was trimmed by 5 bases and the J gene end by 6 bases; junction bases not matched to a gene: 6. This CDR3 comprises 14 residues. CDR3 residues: CASSQDRVSQPQHF. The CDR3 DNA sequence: TGTGCCAGCAGCCAGGACAGGGTGAGTCAGCCCCAGCATTTT.

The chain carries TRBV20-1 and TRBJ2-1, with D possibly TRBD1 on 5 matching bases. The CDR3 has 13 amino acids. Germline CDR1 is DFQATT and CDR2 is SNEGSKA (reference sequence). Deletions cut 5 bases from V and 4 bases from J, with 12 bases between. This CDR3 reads CSALGVGYNEQFF. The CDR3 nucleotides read TGCAGTGCTTTAGGGGTTGGATACAATGAGCAGTTCTTC.

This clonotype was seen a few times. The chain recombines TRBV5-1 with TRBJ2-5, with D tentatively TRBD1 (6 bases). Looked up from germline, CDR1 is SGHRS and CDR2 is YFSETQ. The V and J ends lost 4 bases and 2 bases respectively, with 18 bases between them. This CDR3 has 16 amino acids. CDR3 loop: CASSVGALAFQETQYF. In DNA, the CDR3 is TGCGCCAGCAGCGTGGGGGCCCTGGCTTTTCAAGAGACCCAGTACTTC.

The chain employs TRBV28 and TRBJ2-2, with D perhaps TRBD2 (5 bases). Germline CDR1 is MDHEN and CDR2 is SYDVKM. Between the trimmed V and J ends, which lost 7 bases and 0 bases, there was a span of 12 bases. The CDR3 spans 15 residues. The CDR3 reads CASNEPAANTGELFF. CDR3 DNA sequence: TGTGCCAGCAACGAGCCAGCGGCGAACACCGGGGAGCTGTTTTTT.

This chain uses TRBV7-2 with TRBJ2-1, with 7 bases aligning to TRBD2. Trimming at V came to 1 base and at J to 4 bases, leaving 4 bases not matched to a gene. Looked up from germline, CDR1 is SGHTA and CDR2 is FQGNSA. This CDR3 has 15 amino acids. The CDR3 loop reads CASSLDLAEYNEQFF. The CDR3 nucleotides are TGTGCCAGCAGCTTAGACCTAGCGGAATACAATGAGCAGTTCTTC.

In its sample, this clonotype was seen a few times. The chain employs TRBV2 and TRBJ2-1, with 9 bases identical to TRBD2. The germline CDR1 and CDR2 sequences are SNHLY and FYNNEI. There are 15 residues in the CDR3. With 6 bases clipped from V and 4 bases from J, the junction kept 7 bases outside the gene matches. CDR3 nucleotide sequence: TGTGCCAGCAGAGTTAGCGGGAGTTCTTACAATGAGCAGTTCTTC. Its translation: CASRVSGSSYNEQFF.

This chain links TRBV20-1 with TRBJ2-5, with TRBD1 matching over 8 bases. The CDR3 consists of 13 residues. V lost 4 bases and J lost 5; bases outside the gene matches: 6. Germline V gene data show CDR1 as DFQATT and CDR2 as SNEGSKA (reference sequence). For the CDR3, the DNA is TGCAGTGCTACATACGACAGGGGTGAGACCCAGTACTTC. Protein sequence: CSATYDRGETQYF.

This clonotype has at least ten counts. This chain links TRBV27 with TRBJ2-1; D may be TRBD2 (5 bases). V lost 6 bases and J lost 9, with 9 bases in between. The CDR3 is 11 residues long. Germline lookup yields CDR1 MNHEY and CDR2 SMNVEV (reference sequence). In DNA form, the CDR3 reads TGTGCCAGCAGAGGGAGAGGTGAGCAGTTCTTC. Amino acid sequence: CASRGRGEQFF.

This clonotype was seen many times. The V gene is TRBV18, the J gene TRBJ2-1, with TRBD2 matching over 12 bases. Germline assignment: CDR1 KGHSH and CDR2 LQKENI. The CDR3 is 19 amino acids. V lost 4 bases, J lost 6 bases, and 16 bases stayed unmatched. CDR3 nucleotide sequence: TGTGCCAGCTCACACAGACTAGCGGGAGAAAGGGGACAAGCCAATGAGCAGTTCTTC. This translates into CASSHRLAGERGQANEQFF.

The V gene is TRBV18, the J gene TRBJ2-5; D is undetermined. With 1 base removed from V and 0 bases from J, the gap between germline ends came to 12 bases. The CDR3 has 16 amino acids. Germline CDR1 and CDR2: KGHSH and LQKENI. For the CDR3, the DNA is TGTGCCAGCTCACCACTAGGCGGAAGCTACCAAGAGACCCAGTACTTC. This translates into CASSPLGGSYQETQYF.